This T cell receptor beta chain was sequenced in a study of CD8 T cells in ankylosing spondylitis. Regarding the study as a whole: Characteristic of ankylosing spondylitis blood, it appeared, was a TCR beta motif comprising about eight highly homologous variants.

Worth noting for this clonotype: The antigen is undetermined.

J lost 8 bases, V lost 5 bases, and 8 bases had no gene match. The CDR3 contains 15 residues. Germline lookup yields CDR1 LNHNV and CDR2 YYDKDF (reference sequence). In TCRdb, the 5' RACE reads were re-called with MiXCR into one record per CDR3 protein. In the table there are about 540,000 distinct CDR3 sequences, over 9.5% of which are singletons. The chain is built from TRBV15 and TRBJ2-2, with 10 nucleotides matching TRBD1. The receptor's source is a male donor with ankylosing spondylitis. The sample comprised blood, either unsorted or a sorted T cell fraction (not recorded which). The CDR3 DNA is TGTGCCACCAGCTCCCACGGGACAGGGGTAGGGGAGCTGTTTTTT. Translation: CATSSHGTGVGELFF.